Listed below are T cell receptor beta chains from one sample, sequenced in a study of blood T cell repertoires in COVID-19. Method: immunoSEQ multiplex PCR; TCRdb's copy keeps in-frame clones and lacks some. Of approximately 220,000 clones listed, roughly 90% are singletons. Sequencing used PBMCs or T cells enriched from blood (not recorded which). The receptors derive from a woman between 25 and 40 years old with acute COVID-19. Both conserved end residues are part of each CDR3. A D gene is named only where the DNA matches it firmly. A row's size may be missing; if present it is once, few, many or a size class.

>.|TRBV6-5|TRBJ1-4|.
CASSTDRGKLFF
TGTGCCAGCAGCACAGACAGAGGAAAACTGTTTTTT
>.|TRBV11-2|TRBJ1-4|.
CASSFRGLDEKLFF
TGTGCCAGCAGCTTCCGGGGATTGGATGAAAAACTGTTTTTT
>.|TRBV19|TRBJ1-4|.
CASSITASTNEKLFF
TGTGCCAGTAGTATTACAGCATCAACTAATGAAAAACTGTTTTTT
>.|TRBV4-3|TRBJ1-2|.
CASSQGRGDSGYTF
TGCGCCAGCAGCCAGGGCAGGGGAGATAGTGGCTACACCTTC
>TRBD1|TRBV29-1|TRBJ2-7|.
CSVGPGGSYEQYF
TGCAGCGTTGGCCCAGGGGGCTCCTACGAGCAGTACTTC
>TRBD1|TRBV7-9|TRBJ2-7|.
CASSFEGAGGREQYF
TGTGCCAGCAGCTTTGAAGGGGCAGGGGGCCGCGAGCAGTACTTC
>.|TRBV11-3|TRBJ2-3|.
CASSANSVPGTDTQYF
TGTGCCAGCAGCGCAAATAGCGTCCCCGGCACAGATACGCAGTATTTT
>.|TRBV6-5|TRBJ1-1|.
CASTLRRERGTEAFF
TGTGCCAGCACGCTGCGCAGGGAAAGAGGTACTGAAGCTTTCTTT
>TRBD1|TRBV6-6|TRBJ2-7|.
CASRPTGPTYEQYF
TGTGCCAGCAGACCGACAGGGCCCACCTACGAGCAGTACTTC
>.|TRBV2|TRBJ2-7|.
CAIVGRGRGYEQYF
TGTGCCATAGTAGGCAGGGGAAGGGGCTACGAGCAGTACTTC
>.|TRBV28|TRBJ1-2|.
CASTQYGLYGYTF
TGTGCCAGCACACAGTACGGTCTCTATGGCTACACCTTC
>.|TRBV19|TRBJ2-3|.
CASSLAGRDTQYF
TGTGCCAGTAGTCTAGCAGGGAGGGATACGCAGTATTTT
>.|TRBV11-1|TRBJ1-1|.
CASSLQTGTEAFF
TGTGCCAGCAGCTTACAGACGGGAACTGAAGCTTTCTTT
>.|TRBV19|TRBJ2-7|.
CASSPGTYEQYF
TGTGCCAGTAGTCCAGGGACCTACGAGCAGTACTTC
>.|TRBV28|TRBJ1-1|.
CVSSGPKSTTEAFF
TGTGTCAGCAGTGGGCCTAAGAGTACCACTGAAGCTTTCTTT
>.|TRBV5-1|TRBJ2-1|.
CASSLDPMYNEQFF
TGCGCCAGCAGCTTGGATCCCATGTACAATGAGCAGTTCTTC
>.|TRBV9|TRBJ2-7|few
CASSVTGGDEQYF
TGTGCCAGCAGCGTAACAGGGGGGGACGAGCAGTACTTC
>.|TRBV9|TRBJ1-1|.
CASSVGGSGGNTEAFF
TGTGCCAGCAGCGTAGGGGGAAGTGGAGGGAACACTGAAGCTTTCTTT
>.|TRBV28|TRBJ1-1|.
CASSLQGLSTEAFF
TGTGCCAGCAGTTTACAGGGCCTGAGCACTGAAGCTTTCTTT
>.|TRBV4-1|TRBJ1-5|.
CASSQGEARGIGNQPQHF
TGCGCCAGCAGCCAGGGGGAGGCAAGGGGAATTGGCAATCAGCCCCAGCATTTT
>TRBD2|TRBV11-3|TRBJ2-5|.
CASSSRRSASGEETQYF
TGTGCCAGCAGCTCTAGGCGTTCGGCTAGCGGTGAGGAGACCCAGTACTTC
>.|TRBV19|TRBJ1-2|once
CASSPGIGGYTF
TGTGCCAGTAGTCCGGGGATTGGTGGCTACACCTTC
>.|TRBV11-2|TRBJ1-6|.
CASSLAGRMNSPLHF
TGTGCCAGCAGCTTAGCAGGTCGGATGAATTCACCCCTCCACTTT
>.|TRBV5-8|TRBJ2-5|.
CASSTEETQYF
TGTGCCAGCAGTACTGAAGAGACCCAGTACTTC
>.|TRBV6-2/TRBV6-3|TRBJ2-5|once
CASSYRDIQETQYF
TGTGCCAGCAGTTACAGGGACATACAAGAGACCCAGTACTTC
>TRBD2|TRBV7-6|TRBJ2-2|.
CASSSGTSGTGELFF
TGTGCCAGCAGCTCCGGGACTAGCGGAACCGGGGAGCTGTTTTTT
>.|TRBV14|TRBJ2-1|.
CASSQEGQDFLSPGQFF
TGTGCCAGCAGCCAAGAAGGCCAGGACTTCTTATCCCCGGGGCAGTTCTTC
>.|TRBV18|TRBJ1-1|.
CASSPLQAENTEAFF
TGTGCCAGCTCACCCCTCCAGGCAGAGAACACTGAAGCTTTCTTT
>TRBD1|TRBV5-1|TRBJ1-4|.
CASSSWAGGGRLEKLFF
TGCGCCAGCAGCTCGTGGGCAGGGGGCGGGCGTCTTGAAAAACTGTTTTTT
>.|TRBV19|TRBJ1-3|.
CASRPFGAGAGNTIYF
TGTGCCAGTAGGCCGTTTGGGGCAGGGGCCGGAAACACCATATATTTT
>TRBD1|TRBV7-8|TRBJ1-3|few
CASSSVRTGYSGNTIYF
TGTGCCAGCAGCTCGGTCCGGACAGGGTACTCTGGAAACACCATATATTTT
>.|TRBV9|TRBJ2-3|.
CASSVGRRGDTQYF
TGTGCCAGCAGCGTAGGGCGGCGGGGAGATACGCAGTATTTT
>.|TRBV5-6|TRBJ1-6|.
CASSPLVGLGNSPLHF
TGTGCCAGCAGCCCCTTGGTTGGACTTGGTAATTCACCCCTCCACTTT
>.|TRBV21-1|TRBJ2-1|.
CASSTTGQPYNEQFF
TGTGCCAGCAGCACTACAGGGCAACCCTACAATGAGCAGTTCTTC
>.|TRBV5-6|TRBJ1-3|.
CASSSGGSGNTIYF
TGTGCCAGCAGCTCGGGGGGATCTGGAAACACCATATATTTT
>TRBD2|TRBV19|TRBJ2-3|.
CASSTLAGVTDTQYF
TGTGCCAGTAGTACCCTAGCGGGGGTGACAGATACGCAGTATTTT
>TRBD1|TRBV15|TRBJ1-1|.
CATSRGPVTGDFTEAFF
TGTGCCACCAGCAGAGGACCCGTGACAGGGGATTTCACTGAAGCTTTCTTT
>.|TRBV12-3/TRBV12-4|TRBJ1-2|.
CASSPNNYGYTF
TGTGCCAGCAGCCCAAATAACTATGGCTACACCTTC
>.|TRBV4-1|TRBJ1-2|.
CASSLRLGFGYTF
TGCGCCAGCAGCCTTAGACTGGGTTTCGGCTACACCTTC
>TRBD1|TRBV4-1|TRBJ1-1|.
CASSRDRGQVEAFF
TGCGCCAGCAGCCGAGACAGGGGGCAAGTTGAAGCTTTCTTT
>.|TRBV19|TRBJ2-5|.
CATQGLSETQYF
TGTGCCACCCAGGGACTGTCGGAGACCCAGTACTTC
>.|TRBV18|TRBJ2-3|.
CASSPVPRMGTQYF
TGTGCCAGCTCACCAGTCCCGCGGATGGGTACGCAGTATTTT
>TRBD1|TRBV2|TRBJ2-3|.
CASSTDRGSTDTQYF
TGTGCCAGCAGTACGGACAGGGGGAGCACAGATACGCAGTATTTT
>.|TRBV5-6|TRBJ1-4|.
CASSLPTTEKDEKLFF
TGTGCCAGCAGCCTACCGACTACGGAGAAAGATGAAAAACTGTTTTTT
>TRBD1|TRBV5-5|TRBJ1-1|.
CASSWTGGGLNTEAFF
TGTGCCAGCAGCTGGACAGGGGGAGGGTTGAACACTGAAGCTTTCTTT
>.|TRBV5-1|TRBJ1-4|.
CASSPGGSGEKLFF
TGCGCCAGCAGTCCCGGGGGTTCGGGTGAAAAACTGTTTTTT
>TRBD2|TRBV5-1|TRBJ2-5|.
CASSGMTSGGETQYF
TGCGCCAGCAGCGGCATGACTAGCGGCGGAGAGACCCAGTACTTC
>.|TRBV5-6|TRBJ2-7|.
CASSYIRRRGYYEQYF
TGTGCCAGCAGCTATATTCGGCGGCGTGGCTACTACGAGCAGTACTTC
>.|TRBV6-4|TRBJ1-1|once
CASSTGLGTEAFF
TGTGCCAGCAGCACAGGGCTAGGAACTGAAGCTTTCTTT
>.|TRBV6-2/TRBV6-3|TRBJ1-2|.
CASSSTGGYAYGYTF
TGTGCCAGCAGCTCAACAGGCGGCTATGCCTATGGCTACACCTTC
>.|TRBV5-1|TRBJ1-1|.
CASSLVPGLNTEAFF
TGCGCCAGCAGCTTGGTGCCAGGGCTGAACACTGAAGCTTTCTTT
>.|TRBV6-5|TRBJ1-6|.
CASRAWVSPLHF
TGTGCCAGCAGAGCGTGGGTCTCACCCCTCCACTTT
>TRBD1|TRBV5-5|TRBJ1-3|.
CASSLQGDGYTIYF
TGTGCCAGCAGCTTACAGGGGGACGGGTACACCATATATTTT